These T cell receptor beta chains were read from a single sample in a study of lymphopenia after photon versus proton radiotherapy. This table comes from immunoSEQ multiplex PCR, and its TCRdb copy is limited to in-frame clones, with some not included. Of approximately 21,000 clones listed, 85% were seen once; the top ten hold approximately 18%. This material consisted of peripheral blood, taken from a patient treated with photon-based radiotherapy. The receptors derive from a man in his 60s with pancreatic cancer. The CDR3 runs from the conserved cysteine through the conserved F or W. The D gene is left open where the match is weak. Clone size appears in some rows only: once, few, many, or a class for an expanded clone.

clone_size	v_call	d_call	j_call	cdr3_aa	cdr3_nt
NA	TRBV6-4	NA	TRBJ2-7	CASVMWFRCEQYF	TGTGCCAGCGTAATGTGGTTCCGCTGCGAGCAGTACTTC
few	TRBV10-3	TRBD2	TRBJ2-1	CAIRRLAVYNEQFF	TGTGCCATCAGACGACTAGCGGTTTACAATGAGCAGTTCTTC
NA	TRBV27	NA	TRBJ1-1	CASSLNGMNTEAFF	TGTGCCAGCAGTTTAAATGGAATGAACACTGAAGCTTTCTTT
NA	TRBV6-5	TRBD1	TRBJ2-1	CASSYWDRNEQFF	TGTGCCAGCAGTTACTGGGACAGGAATGAGCAGTTCTTC
NA	TRBV6-1	NA	TRBJ1-3	CASSDTGVSGNTIYF	TGTGCCAGCAGTGACACAGGCGTCTCTGGAAACACCATATATTTT
NA	TRBV28	TRBD2	TRBJ2-5	CASNDGGAYQETQYF	TGTGCCAGCAATGACGGGGGGGCCTACCAAGAGACCCAGTACTTC
NA	TRBV5-1	NA	TRBJ1-3	CASSLGATSGNTIYF	TGCGCCAGCAGCTTGGGTGCCACCTCTGGAAACACCATATATTTT
NA	TRBV5-5	NA	TRBJ1-4	CASSFGTFREKLFF	TGTGCCAGCAGCTTTGGGACCTTCCGGGAAAAACTGTTTTTT
few	TRBV10-1	NA	TRBJ2-1	CASSVGLYNEQFF	TGCGCCAGCAGTGTCGGACTTTACAATGAGCAGTTCTTC
NA	TRBV18	TRBD2	TRBJ2-1	CASSPLAGGYNEQFF	TGTGCCAGCTCACCGCTAGCGGGGGGATACAATGAGCAGTTCTTC
NA	TRBV14	NA	TRBJ2-3	CASSHRYRNPTDTQYF	TGTGCCAGCAGCCACCGCTACAGGAACCCCACAGATACGCAGTATTTT
NA	TRBV4-1	NA	TRBJ1-1	CASSQGPYLGMNTEAFF	TGCGCCAGCAGCCAAGGGCCCTATCTTGGGATGAACACTGAAGCTTTCTTT
NA	TRBV30	TRBD1	TRBJ1-1	CAGDRGSGTEAFF	TGTGCCGGTGACAGGGGTTCGGGCACTGAAGCTTTCTTT
few	TRBV4-1	NA	TRBJ1-6	CASSQDETGYNSPLHF	TGCGCCAGCAGCCAAGATGAGACAGGATATAATTCACCCCTCCACTTT
NA	TRBV29-1	TRBD1	TRBJ2-1	CSVVKGAINNEQFF	TGCAGCGTTGTTAAGGGGGCGATTAACAATGAGCAGTTCTTC
NA	TRBV19	NA	TRBJ1-2	CASRNREFNYGYTF	TGTGCCAGTAGAAACAGGGAATTTAACTATGGCTACACCTTC
NA	TRBV7-3	TRBD1	TRBJ1-6	CASSRDRGSPLHF	TGTGCCAGCAGTCGGGACAGGGGGTCACCCCTCCACTTT
NA	TRBV4-2	NA	TRBJ2-2	CASSQDGYTGELFF	TGTGCCAGCAGCCAAGACGGGTACACCGGGGAGCTGTTTTTT
NA	TRBV5-1	NA	TRBJ1-2	CASSLDTIPNYGYTF	TGCGCCAGCAGCTTGGATACCATCCCGAATTATGGCTACACCTTC
NA	TRBV12-5	NA	TRBJ2-2	CASGQQGPNTGELFF	TGTGCTAGTGGTCAACAGGGCCCGAACACCGGGGAGCTGTTTTTT
NA	TRBV7-2	NA	TRBJ1-2	CASSLGLPLRGSNYGYTF	TGTGCCAGCAGCTTAGGTCTCCCCCTCAGGGGCTCTAACTATGGCTACACCTTC
NA	TRBV2	TRBD1	TRBJ1-4	CASSAQGLRLSYEKLFF	TGTGCCAGCAGTGCACAGGGGTTAAGGTTGTCGTACGAAAAACTGTTTTTT
NA	TRBV7-2	TRBD2	TRBJ2-1	CASSRWGLASRDEQFF	TGTGCCAGCAGCCGATGGGGACTAGCGAGTAGGGATGAGCAGTTCTTC
few	TRBV10-1	NA	TRBJ2-1	CASSEGGPYNEQFF	TGCGCCAGCAGTGAGGGGGGCCCATACAATGAGCAGTTCTTC
NA	TRBV7-9	NA	TRBJ2-7	CASSFGAPSYEQYF	TGTGCCAGCAGCTTCGGGGCGCCCAGCTACGAGCAGTACTTC
NA	TRBV5-1	NA	TRBJ2-1	CASSLTVVGGNEQFF	TGCGCCAGCAGCTTGACCGTGGTCGGGGGCAATGAGCAGTTCTTC
NA	TRBV13	TRBD1	TRBJ1-5	CASGTGVGQPQHF	TGTGCCAGCGGCACAGGGGTAGGTCAGCCCCAGCATTTT
NA	TRBV15	NA	TRBJ2-5	CATSRPVETQYF	TGTGCCACCTCTAGGCCGGTAGAGACCCAGTACTTC